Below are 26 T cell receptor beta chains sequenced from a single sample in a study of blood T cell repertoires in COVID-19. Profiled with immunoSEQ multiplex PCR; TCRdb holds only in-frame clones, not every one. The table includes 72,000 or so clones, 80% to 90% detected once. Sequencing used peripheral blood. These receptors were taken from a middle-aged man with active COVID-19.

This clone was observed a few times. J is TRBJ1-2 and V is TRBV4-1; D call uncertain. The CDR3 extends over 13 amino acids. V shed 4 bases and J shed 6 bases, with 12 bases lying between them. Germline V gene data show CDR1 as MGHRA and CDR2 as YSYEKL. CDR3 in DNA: TGCGCCAGCAGCCCCCCAGCGGCAGATGGCTACACCTTC. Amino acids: CASSPPAADGYTF.

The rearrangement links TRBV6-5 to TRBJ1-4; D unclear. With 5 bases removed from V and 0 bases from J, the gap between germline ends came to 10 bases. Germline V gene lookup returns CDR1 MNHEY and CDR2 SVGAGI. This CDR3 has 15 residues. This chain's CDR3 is CASSPQYPTNEKLFF. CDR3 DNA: TGTGCCAGCAGTCCCCAGTACCCAACTAATGAAAAACTGTTTTTT.

This CDR3 reads CASTLGQGWGEQYF. CDR3 nucleotide sequence: TGTGCCAGCACCTTAGGCCAGGGATGGGGCGAGCAGTACTTC. V and J are TRBV28 and TRBJ2-7; weak D call: TRBD1 (5 bases). Germline V gene lookup returns CDR1 MDHEN and CDR2 SYDVKM. CDR3 length: 14 amino acids. Trimming pared 7 bases from V and 6 bases from J, leaving 19 bases between.

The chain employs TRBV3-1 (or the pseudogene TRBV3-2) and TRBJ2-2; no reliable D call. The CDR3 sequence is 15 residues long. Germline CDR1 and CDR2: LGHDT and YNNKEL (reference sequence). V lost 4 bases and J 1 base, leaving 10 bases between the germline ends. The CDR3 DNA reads TGTGCCAGCAGCCCTTCTCGGTTGAACACCGGGGAGCTGTTTTTT. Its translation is CASSPSRLNTGELFF.

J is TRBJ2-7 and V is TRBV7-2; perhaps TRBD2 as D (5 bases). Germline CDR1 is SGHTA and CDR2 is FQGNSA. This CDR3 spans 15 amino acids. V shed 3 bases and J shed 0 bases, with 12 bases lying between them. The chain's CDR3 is CASSLGTGTSYEQYF. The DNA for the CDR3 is TGTGCCAGCAGCTTGGGTACGGGAACCTCCTACGAGCAGTACTTC.

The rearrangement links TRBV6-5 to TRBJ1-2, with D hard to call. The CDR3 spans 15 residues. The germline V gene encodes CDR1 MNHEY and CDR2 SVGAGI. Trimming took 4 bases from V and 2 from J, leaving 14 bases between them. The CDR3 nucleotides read TGTGCCAGCAGTTTAGCCGCTGGACTAAACTATGGCTACACCTTC. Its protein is CASSLAAGLNYGYTF.

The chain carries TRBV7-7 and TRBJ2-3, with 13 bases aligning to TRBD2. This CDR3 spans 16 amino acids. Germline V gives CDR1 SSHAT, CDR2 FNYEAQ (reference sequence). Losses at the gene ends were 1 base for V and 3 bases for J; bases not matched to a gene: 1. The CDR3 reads CASSLGLAGGTDTQYF. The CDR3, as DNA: TGTGCCAGCAGCTTAGGACTAGCGGGAGGAACAGATACGCAGTATTTT.

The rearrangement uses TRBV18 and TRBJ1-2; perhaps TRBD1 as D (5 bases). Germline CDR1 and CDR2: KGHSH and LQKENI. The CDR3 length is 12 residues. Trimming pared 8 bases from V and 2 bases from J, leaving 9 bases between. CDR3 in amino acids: CASMGGNYGYTF. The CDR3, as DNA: TGTGCCAGCATGGGGGGAAACTATGGCTACACCTTC.

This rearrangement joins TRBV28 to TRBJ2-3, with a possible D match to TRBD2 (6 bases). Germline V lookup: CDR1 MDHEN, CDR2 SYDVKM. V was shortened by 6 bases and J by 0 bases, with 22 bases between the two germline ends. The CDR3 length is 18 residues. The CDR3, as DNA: TGTGCCAGCAGGCCTACTCCGGGACTCGGAGCTAGCACAGATACGCAGTATTTT. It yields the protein CASRPTPGLGASTDTQYF.

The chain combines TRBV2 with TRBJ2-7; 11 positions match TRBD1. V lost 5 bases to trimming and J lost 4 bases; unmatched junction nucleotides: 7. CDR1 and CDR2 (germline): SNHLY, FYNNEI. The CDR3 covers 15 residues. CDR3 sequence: CASSLTGTGGYEQYF. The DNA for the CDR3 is TGTGCCAGCAGTCTTACCGGGACAGGGGGTTACGAGCAGTACTTC.

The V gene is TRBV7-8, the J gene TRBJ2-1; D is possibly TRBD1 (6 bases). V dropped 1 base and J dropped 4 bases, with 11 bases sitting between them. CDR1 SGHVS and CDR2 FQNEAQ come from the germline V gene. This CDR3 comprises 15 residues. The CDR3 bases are TGTGCCAGCAGCTTAGAGAGCCAGGGGTACAATGAGCAGTTCTTC. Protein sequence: CASSLESQGYNEQFF. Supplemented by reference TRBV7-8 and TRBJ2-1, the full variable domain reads GAGVSQSPRYKVAKRGQDVALRCDPISGHVSLFWYQQALGQGPEFLTYFQNEAQLDKSGLPSDRFFAERPEGSVSTLKIQRTQQEDSAVYLCASSLESQGYNEQFFGPGTRLTVL.

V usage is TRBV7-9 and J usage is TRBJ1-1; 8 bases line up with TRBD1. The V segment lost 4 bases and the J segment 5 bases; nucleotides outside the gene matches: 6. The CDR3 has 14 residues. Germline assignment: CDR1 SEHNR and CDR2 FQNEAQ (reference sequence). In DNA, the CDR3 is TGTGCCAGCAGCTCCCGGACAGGGAGGACTGAAGCTTTCTTT. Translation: CASSSRTGRTEAFF.

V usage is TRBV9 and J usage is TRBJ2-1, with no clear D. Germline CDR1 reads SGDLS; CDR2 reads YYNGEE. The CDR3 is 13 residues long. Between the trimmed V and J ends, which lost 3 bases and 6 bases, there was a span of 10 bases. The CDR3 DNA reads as TGTGCCAGCAGCGCTATGATCGGCAATGAGCAGTTCTTC. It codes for CASSAMIGNEQFF.

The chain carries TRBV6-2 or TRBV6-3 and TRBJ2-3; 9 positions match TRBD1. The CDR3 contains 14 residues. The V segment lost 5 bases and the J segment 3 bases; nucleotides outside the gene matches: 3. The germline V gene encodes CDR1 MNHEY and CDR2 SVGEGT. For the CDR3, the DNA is TGTGCCAGCAGTAAAGGACAGGGGACAGATACGCAGTATTTT. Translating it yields CASSKGQGTDTQYF.

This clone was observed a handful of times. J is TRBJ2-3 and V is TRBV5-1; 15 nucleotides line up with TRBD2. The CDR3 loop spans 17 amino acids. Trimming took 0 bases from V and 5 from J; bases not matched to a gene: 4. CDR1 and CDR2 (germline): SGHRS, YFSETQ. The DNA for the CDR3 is TGCGCCAGCAGCTTGGGGACTAGCGGGAGGGCGGTAGATACGCAGTATTTT. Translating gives CASSLGTSGRAVDTQYF.

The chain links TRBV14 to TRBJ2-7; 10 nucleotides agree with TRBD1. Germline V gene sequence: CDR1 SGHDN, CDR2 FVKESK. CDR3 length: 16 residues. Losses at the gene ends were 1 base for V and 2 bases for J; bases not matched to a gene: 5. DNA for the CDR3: TGTGCCAGCAGCCAAGCTCCGGGACAGGGGCCCTACGAGCAGTACTTC. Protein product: CASSQAPGQGPYEQYF.

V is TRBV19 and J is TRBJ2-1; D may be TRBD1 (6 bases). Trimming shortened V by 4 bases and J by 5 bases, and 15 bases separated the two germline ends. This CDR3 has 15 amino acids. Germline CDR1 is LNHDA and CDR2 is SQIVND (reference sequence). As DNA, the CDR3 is TGTGCCAGTAGTAAGGGACAAGTGGGGGACAATGAGCAGTTCTTC. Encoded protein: CASSKGQVGDNEQFF. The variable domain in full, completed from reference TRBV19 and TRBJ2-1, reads DGGITQSPKYLFRKEGQNVTLSCEQNLNHDAMYWYRQDPGQGLRLIYYSQIVNDFQKGDIAEGYSVSREKKESFPLTVTSAQKNPTAFYLCASSKGQVGDNEQFFGPGTRLTVL.

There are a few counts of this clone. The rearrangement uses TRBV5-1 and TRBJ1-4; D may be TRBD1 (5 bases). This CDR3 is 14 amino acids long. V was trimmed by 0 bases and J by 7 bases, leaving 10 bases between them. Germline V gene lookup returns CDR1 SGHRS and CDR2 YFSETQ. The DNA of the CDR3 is TGCGCCAGCAGCTTGGATACGGGGGGTGAAAAACTGTTTTTT. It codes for CASSLDTGGEKLFF.

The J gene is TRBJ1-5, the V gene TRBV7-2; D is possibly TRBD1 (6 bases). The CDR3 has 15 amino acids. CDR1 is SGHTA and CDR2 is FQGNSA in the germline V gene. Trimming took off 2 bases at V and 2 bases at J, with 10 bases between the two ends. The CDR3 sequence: CASSLSRGGNQPQHF. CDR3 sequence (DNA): TGTGCCAGCAGCTTATCCAGGGGAGGCAATCAGCCCCAGCATTTT.

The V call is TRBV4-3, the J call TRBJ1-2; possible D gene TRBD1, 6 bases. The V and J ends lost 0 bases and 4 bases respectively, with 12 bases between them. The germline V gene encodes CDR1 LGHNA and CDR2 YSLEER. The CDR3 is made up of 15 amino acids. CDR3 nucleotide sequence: TGCGCCAGCAGCCAAGATCGGTGGACAGCCTATGGCTACACCTTC. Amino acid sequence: CASSQDRWTAYGYTF.

CDR3 DNA sequence: TGTGCCACCAGTGAACCAGGGACACAAAATGAAAAACTGTTTTTT. Its protein product is CATSEPGTQNEKLFF. This chain connects TRBV24-1 to TRBJ1-4, with a weak D call TRBD1 (6 bases). The CDR3 length is 15 residues. The germline V and J ends were trimmed by 4 bases and 5 bases, with 13 bases remaining between them. CDR1 KGHDR and CDR2 SFDVKD come from the germline V gene.

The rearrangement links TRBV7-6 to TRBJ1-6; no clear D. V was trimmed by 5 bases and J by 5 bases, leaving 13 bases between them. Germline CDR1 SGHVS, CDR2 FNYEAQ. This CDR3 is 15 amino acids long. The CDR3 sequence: CASSPRTINNSPLHF. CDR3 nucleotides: TGTGCCAGCAGCCCCAGAACTATCAATAATTCACCCCTCCACTTT.

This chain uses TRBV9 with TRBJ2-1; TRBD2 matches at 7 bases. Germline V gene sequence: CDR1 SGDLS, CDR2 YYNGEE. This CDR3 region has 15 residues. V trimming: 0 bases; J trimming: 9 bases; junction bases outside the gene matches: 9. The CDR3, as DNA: TGTGCCAGCAGCGTAGGGGGAAGCGGGGTAGCTGAGCAGTTCTTC. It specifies CASSVGGSGVAEQFF.

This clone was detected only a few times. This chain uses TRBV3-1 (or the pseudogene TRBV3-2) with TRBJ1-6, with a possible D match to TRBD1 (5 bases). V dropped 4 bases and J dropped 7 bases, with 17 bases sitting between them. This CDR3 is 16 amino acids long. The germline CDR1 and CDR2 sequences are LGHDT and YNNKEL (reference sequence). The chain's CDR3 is CASSRNSGGWNSPLHF. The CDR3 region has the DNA TGTGCCAGCAGCCGCAACTCGGGGGGGTGGAATTCACCCCTCCACTTT.

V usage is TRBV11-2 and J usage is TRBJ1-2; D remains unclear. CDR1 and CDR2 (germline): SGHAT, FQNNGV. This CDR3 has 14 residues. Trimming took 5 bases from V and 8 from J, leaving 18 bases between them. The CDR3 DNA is TGTGCCAGCAGCCTACCCCAGCAAGGGAGGGGCTACACCTTC. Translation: CASSLPQQGRGYTF. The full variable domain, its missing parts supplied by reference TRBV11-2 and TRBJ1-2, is EAGVAQSPRYKIIEKRQSVAFWCNPISGHATLYWYQQILGQGPKLLIQFQNNGVVDDSQLPKDRFSAERLKGVDSTLKIQPAKLEDSAVYLCASSLPQQGRGYTFGSGTRLTVV.

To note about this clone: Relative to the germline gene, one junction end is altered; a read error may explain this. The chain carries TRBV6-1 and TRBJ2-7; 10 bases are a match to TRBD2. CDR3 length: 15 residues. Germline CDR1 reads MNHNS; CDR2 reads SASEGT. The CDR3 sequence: CASREAGGSPYEQYF. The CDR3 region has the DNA TGTGCCAGCAGAGAAGCGGGAGGGTCCCCCTACGAGCAGTACTTC.